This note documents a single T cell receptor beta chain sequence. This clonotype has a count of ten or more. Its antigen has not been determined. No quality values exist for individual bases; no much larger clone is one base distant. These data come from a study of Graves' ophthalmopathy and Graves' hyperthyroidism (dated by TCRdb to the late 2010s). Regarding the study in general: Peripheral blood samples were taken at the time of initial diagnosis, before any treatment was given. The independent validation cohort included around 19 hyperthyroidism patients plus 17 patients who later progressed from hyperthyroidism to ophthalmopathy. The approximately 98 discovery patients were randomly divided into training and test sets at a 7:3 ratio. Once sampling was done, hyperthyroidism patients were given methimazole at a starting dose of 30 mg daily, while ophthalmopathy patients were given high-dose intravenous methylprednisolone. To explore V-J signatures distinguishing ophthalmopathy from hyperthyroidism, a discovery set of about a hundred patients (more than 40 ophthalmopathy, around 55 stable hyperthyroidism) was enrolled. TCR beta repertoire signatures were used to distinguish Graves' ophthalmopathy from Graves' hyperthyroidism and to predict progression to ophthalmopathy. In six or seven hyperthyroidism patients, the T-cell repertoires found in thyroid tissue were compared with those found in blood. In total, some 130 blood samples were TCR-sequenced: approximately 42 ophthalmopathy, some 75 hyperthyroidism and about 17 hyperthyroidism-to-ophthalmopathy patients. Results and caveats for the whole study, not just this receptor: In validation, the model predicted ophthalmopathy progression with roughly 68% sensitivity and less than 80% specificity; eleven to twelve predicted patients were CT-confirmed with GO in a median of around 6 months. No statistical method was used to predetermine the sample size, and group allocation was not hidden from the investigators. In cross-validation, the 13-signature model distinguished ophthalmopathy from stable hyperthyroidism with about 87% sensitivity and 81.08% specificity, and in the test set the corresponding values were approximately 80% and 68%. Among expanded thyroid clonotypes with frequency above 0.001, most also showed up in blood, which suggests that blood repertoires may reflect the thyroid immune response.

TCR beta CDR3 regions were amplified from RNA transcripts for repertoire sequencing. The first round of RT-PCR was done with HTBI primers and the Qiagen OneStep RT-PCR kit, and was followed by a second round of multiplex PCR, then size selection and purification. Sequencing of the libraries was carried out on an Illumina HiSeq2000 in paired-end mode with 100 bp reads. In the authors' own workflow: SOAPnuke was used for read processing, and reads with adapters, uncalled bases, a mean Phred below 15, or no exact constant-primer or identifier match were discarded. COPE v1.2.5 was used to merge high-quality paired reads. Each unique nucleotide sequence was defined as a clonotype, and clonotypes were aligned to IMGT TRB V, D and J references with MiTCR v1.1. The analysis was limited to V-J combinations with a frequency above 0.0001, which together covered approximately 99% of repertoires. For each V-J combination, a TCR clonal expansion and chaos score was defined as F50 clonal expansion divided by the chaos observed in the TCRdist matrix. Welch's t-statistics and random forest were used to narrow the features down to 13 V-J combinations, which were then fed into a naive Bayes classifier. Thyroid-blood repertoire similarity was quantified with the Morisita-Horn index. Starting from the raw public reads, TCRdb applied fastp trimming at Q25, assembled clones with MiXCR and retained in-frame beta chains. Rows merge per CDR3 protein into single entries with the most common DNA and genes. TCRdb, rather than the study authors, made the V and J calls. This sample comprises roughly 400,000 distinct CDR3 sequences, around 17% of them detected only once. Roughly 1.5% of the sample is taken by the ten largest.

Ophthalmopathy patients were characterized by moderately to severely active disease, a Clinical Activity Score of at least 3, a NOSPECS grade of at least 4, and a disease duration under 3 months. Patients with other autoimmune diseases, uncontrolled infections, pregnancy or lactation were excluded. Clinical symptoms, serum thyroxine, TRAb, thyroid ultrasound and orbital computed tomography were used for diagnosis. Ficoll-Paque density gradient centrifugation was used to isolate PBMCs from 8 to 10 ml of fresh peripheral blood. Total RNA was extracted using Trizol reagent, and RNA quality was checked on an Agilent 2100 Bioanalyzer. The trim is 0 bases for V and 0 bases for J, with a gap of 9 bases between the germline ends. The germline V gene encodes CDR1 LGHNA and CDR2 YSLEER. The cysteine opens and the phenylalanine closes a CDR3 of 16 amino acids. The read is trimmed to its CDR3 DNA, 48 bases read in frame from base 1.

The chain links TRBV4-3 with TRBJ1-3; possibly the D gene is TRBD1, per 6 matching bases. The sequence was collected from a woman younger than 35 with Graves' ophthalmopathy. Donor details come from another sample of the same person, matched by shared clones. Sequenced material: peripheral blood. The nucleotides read TGCGCCAGCAGCCAAGATCGAGGGGGCTCTGGAAACACCATATATTTT. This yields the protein CASSQDRGGSGNTIYF.